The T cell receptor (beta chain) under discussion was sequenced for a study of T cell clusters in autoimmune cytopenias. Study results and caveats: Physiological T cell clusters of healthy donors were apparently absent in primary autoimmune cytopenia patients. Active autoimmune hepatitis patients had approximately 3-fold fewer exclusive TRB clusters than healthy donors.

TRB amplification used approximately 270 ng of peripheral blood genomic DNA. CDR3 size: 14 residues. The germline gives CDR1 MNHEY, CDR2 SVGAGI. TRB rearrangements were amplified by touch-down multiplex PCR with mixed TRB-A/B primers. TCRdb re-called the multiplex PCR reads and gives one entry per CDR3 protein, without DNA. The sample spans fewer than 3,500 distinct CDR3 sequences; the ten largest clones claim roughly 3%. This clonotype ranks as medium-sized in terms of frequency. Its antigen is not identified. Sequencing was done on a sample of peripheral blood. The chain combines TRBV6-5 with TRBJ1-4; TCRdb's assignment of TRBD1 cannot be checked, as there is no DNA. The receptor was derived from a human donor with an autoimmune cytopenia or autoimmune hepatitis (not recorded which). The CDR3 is CASSFDRVREKLFF.